Shown below are 27 T cell receptor beta chains from a single sample sequenced in a study of blood T cell repertoires in COVID-19. Only in-frame clones appear in the TCRdb table, and some are missing; sequencing was by immunoSEQ multiplex PCR. This table holds a few hundred thousand clones, less than 85% found once. Sequencing was carried out using peripheral blood. The origin of the receptors is a man between 60 and 70 years old who had recovered from COVID-19.

There are many counts of this clone. This chain connects TRBV15 to TRBJ2-6; no definite D call. V shed 0 bases and J shed 0 bases, with 3 bases lying between them. This CDR3 has 15 amino acids. CDR1 and CDR2 (germline): LNHNV, YYDKDF (reference sequence). The CDR3 sequence: CATSRDHSGANVLTF. Written as DNA, the CDR3 is TGTGCCACCAGCAGAGATCACTCTGGGGCCAACGTCCTGACTTTC.

The V and J genes are TRBV5-6 and TRBJ2-3, with D perhaps TRBD1 (6 bases). The CDR3 spans 14 residues. The V gene's germline CDR1 is SGHDT and CDR2 YYEEEE. V shed 3 bases and J shed 10 bases, with 18 bases lying between them. CDR3 sequence reads: CASSSPPTGSPQYF. Written as DNA, the CDR3 is TGTGCCAGCAGCTCCCCACCGACAGGATCCCCGCAGTATTTT.

The chain employs TRBV2 and TRBJ2-2, with a weak D call TRBD2 (6 bases). V was trimmed by 8 bases and J by 7 bases, leaving 17 bases between them. The CDR3 consists of 14 residues. From germline, CDR1 is SNHLY and CDR2 FYNNEI. CDR3 sequence reads: CASQLGAAGGELFF. The CDR3 nucleotides read TGTGCCAGCCAGCTAGGGGCAGCGGGCGGGGAGCTGTTTTTT.

This chain joins TRBV6-5 and TRBJ1-2; 9 bases map to TRBD1. Per the germline V gene, CDR1 is MNHEY and CDR2 is SVGAGI. CDR3 length equals 13 residues. J was trimmed by 6 bases and V by 6 bases; bases with no gene match: 5. CDR3 coding DNA: TGTGCCAGCAGCAGACAGGGGGTTAATGGCTACACCTTC. Protein sequence: CASSRQGVNGYTF.

V gene TRBV2 combines with J gene TRBJ2-1, with D possibly matching TRBD2 (5 bases). V dropped 0 bases and J dropped 3 bases, with 9 bases sitting between them. The CDR3 is 15 amino acids. CDR1 is SNHLY, CDR2 FYNNEI, per germline. CDR3: CASSEAPAGYNEQFF. Written as DNA, the CDR3 is TGTGCCAGCAGTGAAGCGCCCGCGGGCTACAATGAGCAGTTCTTC.

The CDR3 DNA reads TGTGCCAGCAGTCCTCAAGTCCCGGGACAGGGATCGCGCCAGCCCCAGCATTTT. This encodes CASSPQVPGQGSRQPQHF. The chain combines TRBV6-6 with TRBJ1-5; TRBD1 matches 9 bases. From germline, CDR1 is MNHNY and CDR2 SVGAGI (reference sequence). This CDR3 has 18 residues. The junction had 18 bases not matched to a gene; V was cut back by 5 bases and J by 7 bases.

The CDR3 sequence is CASSLVQNQETQYF. CDR3 DNA: TGTGCCAGCAGCTTAGTACAGAACCAAGAGACCCAGTACTTC. The rearrangement links TRBV7-9 to TRBJ2-5, with D unclear. This CDR3 contains 14 residues. V lost 1 base and J 0 bases, leaving 6 bases between the germline ends. Germline CDR1 and CDR2: SEHNR and FQNEAQ (reference sequence).

This clone was seen a handful of times. CDR3 sequence: CASSLDRGGELFF. CDR3 coding DNA: TGTGCCAGCAGCTTGGACAGAGGGGGGGAGCTGTTTTTT. The chain uses TRBV5-4 and TRBJ2-2; D possibly corresponds to TRBD2 (5 bases). V lost 0 bases to trimming and J lost 8 bases, with 8 bases between them. The CDR3 sequence is 13 residues long. Germline CDR1 is SGHNT and CDR2 is YYREEE (reference sequence). The full variable domain, completed using reference TRBV5-4 and TRBJ2-2, is ETGVTQSPTHLIKTRGQQVTLRCSSQSGHNTVSWYQQALGQGPQFIFQYYREEENGRGNFPPRFSGLQFPNYSSELNVNALELDDSALYLCASSLDRGGELFFGEGSRLTVL.

The V call is TRBV7-9, the J call TRBJ2-7; 7 positions match TRBD1. The CDR3 spans 13 residues. Germline V gene lookup returns CDR1 SEHNR and CDR2 FQNEAQ (reference sequence). With 0 bases clipped from V and 6 bases from J, the junction kept 2 bases outside the gene matches. In DNA, the CDR3 is TGTGCCAGCAGCTTAGCAGGGGGCGGCGAGCAGTACTTC. The encoded protein is CASSLAGGGEQYF.

The rearrangement uses TRBV7-6 and TRBJ2-7; D is perhaps TRBD1 (6 bases). This CDR3 comprises 17 residues. V was shortened by 0 bases and J by 0 bases, with 15 bases between the two germline ends. Germline V gives CDR1 SGHVS, CDR2 FNYEAQ. This chain's CDR3 is CASSLAVGQGSSYEQYF. In nucleotides, the CDR3 is TGTGCCAGCAGCTTAGCTGTGGGGCAGGGGAGCTCCTACGAGCAGTACTTC.

This clone was seen only once. This chain uses TRBV6-5 with TRBJ1-4; D is ambiguous. This CDR3 has 14 residues. The germline V gene encodes CDR1 MNHEY and CDR2 SVGAGI. Trimming cost V 4 bases and J 6 bases, with 12 bases left between them. The CDR3 reads CASSFRGGDEKLFF. CDR3 DNA: TGTGCCAGCAGTTTTCGGGGAGGCGATGAAAAACTGTTTTTT.

This clone occurred once. This chain uses TRBV11-2 with TRBJ2-3; maybe TRBD1 (5 bases). The CDR3 sequence is 14 residues long. From germline, CDR1 is SGHAT and CDR2 FQNNGV. Trimming cost V 2 bases and J 8 bases, with 14 bases left between them. The CDR3 DNA reads as TGTGCCAGCAGCTTAAATCAGGGCCAAGGTACGCAGTATTTT. It yields the protein CASSLNQGQGTQYF.

V and J are TRBV6-1 and TRBJ2-1; 8 bases are a match to TRBD1. V dropped 5 bases and J dropped 6; count of bases not matched to a gene: 9. CDR1 is MNHNS, CDR2 SASEGT, per germline. CDR3 length equals 15 residues. The CDR3: CASSRTGSKPNEQFF. CDR3 nucleotide sequence: TGTGCCAGCAGTAGGACAGGGAGTAAGCCCAATGAGCAGTTCTTC.

The gene calls are TRBV27 and TRBJ1-1, with 7 bases matching TRBD1. Trimming removed 9 bases from V and 0 bases from J; junction bases left unmatched: 16. This CDR3 is 17 amino acids long. Germline V lookup: CDR1 MNHEY, CDR2 SMNVEV (reference sequence). CDR3 protein: CASSPGGTAHMNTEAFF. CDR3 in DNA: TGTGCCAGTTCGCCGGGTGGGACAGCACACATGAACACTGAAGCTTTCTTT.

The CDR3 DNA reads TGTGCCAGCAGCTTGGCAGAAAACACTGAAGCTTTCTTT. This codes for CASSLAENTEAFF. This chain links TRBV5-4 with TRBJ1-1; D not resolved. CDR1 and CDR2 from the germline V gene are SGHNT and YYREEE (reference sequence). The length of the CDR3 is 13 residues. V gave up 0 bases and J gave up 2 bases, with 5 bases separating them.

This clone has a single count. The chain joins TRBV2 to TRBJ1-6; D might be TRBD1 (6 bases). This CDR3 is built from 15 residues. Germline CDR1 is SNHLY and CDR2 is FYNNEI. V lost 5 bases and J 8 bases, leaving 16 bases between the germline ends. The CDR3 sequence: CASSPTGQGHSPLHF. The CDR3 bases are TGTGCCAGCAGTCCCACAGGGCAGGGGCATTCACCCCTCCACTTT.

This chain joins TRBV11-2 and TRBJ2-7, with 13 bases lining up with TRBD2. Germline-derived CDR1 and CDR2 are SGHAT and FQNNGV. Trimming cost V 5 bases and J 3 bases; bases outside gene matches: 4. This CDR3 is 15 amino acids long. Here the CDR3 DNA reads TGTGCCAGCAGCGGCAGACTAGCGGGGGGCTACGAGCAGTACTTC. It specifies CASSGRLAGGYEQYF.

This clone was seen more than once but under ten times. The genes are TRBV6-5 and TRBJ1-5, with D unclear. V dropped 8 bases and J dropped 1 base, with 12 bases sitting between them. This CDR3 region has 14 residues. CDR1 is MNHEY, CDR2 SVGAGI, per germline. This chain's CDR3 is CASSPLASNQPQHF. The CDR3 DNA is TGTGCCAGCTCTCCTCTGGCCAGCAATCAGCCCCAGCATTTT.

The chain couples TRBV19 to TRBJ2-7; 8 positions match TRBD2. Germline values: CDR1 LNHDA, CDR2 SQIVND (reference sequence). The trim removed 0 bases at V and 4 bases at J, leaving 17 bases unmatched. The CDR3 runs 19 residues. CDR3 nucleotide sequence: TGTGCCAGTAGTATAGATCAGGGCGGGGGGAAAGGTTCGGTATACGAGCAGTACTTC. It is translated as CASSIDQGGGKGSVYEQYF. Full variable domain (remainder filled in from reference TRBV19 and TRBJ2-7): DGGITQSPKYLFRKEGQNVTLSCEQNLNHDAMYWYRQDPGQGLRLIYYSQIVNDFQKGDIAEGYSVSREKKESFPLTVTSAQKNPTAFYLCASSIDQGGGKGSVYEQYFGPGTRLTVT.

The chain recombines TRBV9 with TRBJ1-2, with 7 bases fitting TRBD1. The CDR3 loop spans 17 amino acids. Germline V gene sequence: CDR1 SGDLS, CDR2 YYNGEE. Trimming cost V 0 bases and J 8 bases; bases outside gene matches: 16. The CDR3 DNA follows: TGTGCCAGCAGCGTAGACCCAGGGGGTCTTTTATCAGGGGGCTACACCTTC. Protein sequence: CASSVDPGGLLSGGYTF.

V and J are TRBV3-1 (or the pseudogene TRBV3-2) and TRBJ1-2; possible D gene TRBD1, 6 bases. With 1 base removed from V and 7 bases from J, the gap between germline ends came to 16 bases. Germline lookup yields CDR1 LGHDT and CDR2 YNNKEL (reference sequence). CDR3 length equals 15 residues. CDR3 nucleotide sequence: TGTGCCAGCAGCCAAGGTCGGGGGGGCGGGTTTGGCTACACCTTC. The encoded protein is CASSQGRGGGFGYTF.

This chain joins TRBV11-2 and TRBJ1-1; the D is unclear. Germline assignment: CDR1 SGHAT and CDR2 FQNNGV. CDR3 length: 13 residues. The V end was cut by 4 bases, the J end by 5 bases, with 11 bases between. CDR3 residues: CASSSSRGTEAFF. The DNA of the CDR3 is TGTGCCAGCAGCTCGTCCCGGGGAACTGAAGCTTTCTTT.

The rearrangement uses TRBV19 and TRBJ1-1, with D unclear. CDR1 and CDR2 from the germline V gene are LNHDA and SQIVND (reference sequence). The V end was cut by 9 bases, the J end by 2 bases, with 13 bases between. The length of the CDR3 is 13 residues. CDR3 coding DNA: TGTGCCAGCCGAACCGAGGGTAACACTGAAGCTTTCTTT. Its translation: CASRTEGNTEAFF.

Only one count was recorded for this clone. V and J are TRBV7-2 and TRBJ2-7; 12 bases fit TRBD2. Germline V gene data show CDR1 as SGHTA and CDR2 as FQGNSA. The CDR3 consists of 14 residues. The trim removed 6 bases at V and 4 bases at J, leaving 4 bases unmatched. This CDR3 reads CASRRGTSGYEQYF. CDR3 nucleotides: TGTGCCAGCAGACGCGGGACTAGCGGGTACGAGCAGTACTTC.

The chain joins TRBV7-9 to TRBJ2-7; D is undetermined. The germline V gene encodes CDR1 SEHNR and CDR2 FQNEAQ (reference sequence). V was clipped by 1 base and J by 6 bases, with 16 bases between them. The CDR3 has 15 residues. For the CDR3, the DNA is TGTGCCAGCAGCTTAGTGTCAGTAGGAGAGTCCGAGCAGTACTTC. It is translated as CASSLVSVGESEQYF.

The chain recombines TRBV27 with TRBJ2-3; 8 bases line up with TRBD2. Germline loops: CDR1 MNHEY, CDR2 SMNVEV (reference sequence). This CDR3 has 17 residues. Losses at the gene ends were 4 bases for V and 4 bases for J; bases not matched to a gene: 13. In nucleotides, the CDR3 is TGTGCCAGCAGTTCCAGAGCAGCGGGAGCGACCCCAGATACGCAGTATTTT. Its translation is CASSSRAAGATPDTQYF.

The chain uses TRBV15 and TRBJ1-2; tentatively, D is TRBD1 (6 bases). CDR1 is LNHNV, CDR2 YYDKDF, per germline (reference sequence). Trimming stripped 0 bases from V and 8 bases from J, with 13 bases between. There are 14 residues in the CDR3. CDR3 sequence (DNA): TGTGCCACCAGCAGAGATGGACAGCCTAAGGGCTACACCTTC. Protein: CATSRDGQPKGYTF.